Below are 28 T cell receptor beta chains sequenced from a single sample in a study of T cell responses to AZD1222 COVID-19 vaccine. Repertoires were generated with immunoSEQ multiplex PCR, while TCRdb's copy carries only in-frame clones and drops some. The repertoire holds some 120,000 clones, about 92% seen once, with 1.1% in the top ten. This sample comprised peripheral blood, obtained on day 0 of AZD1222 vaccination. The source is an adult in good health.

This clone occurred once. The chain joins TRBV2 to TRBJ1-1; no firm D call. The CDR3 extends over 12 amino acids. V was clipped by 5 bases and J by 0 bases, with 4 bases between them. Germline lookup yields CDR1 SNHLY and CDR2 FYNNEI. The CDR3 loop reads CASSWVNTEAFF. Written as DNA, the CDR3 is TGTGCCAGCAGTTGGGTGAACACTGAAGCTTTCTTT.

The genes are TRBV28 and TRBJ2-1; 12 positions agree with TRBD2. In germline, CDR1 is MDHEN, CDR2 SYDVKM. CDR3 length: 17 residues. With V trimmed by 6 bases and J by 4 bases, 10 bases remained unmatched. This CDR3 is CASRKSLAGGRYNEQFF. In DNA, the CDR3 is TGTGCCAGCAGAAAAAGTCTAGCGGGAGGGAGATACAATGAGCAGTTCTTC. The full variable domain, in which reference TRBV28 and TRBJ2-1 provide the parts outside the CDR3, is DVKVTQSSRYLVKRTGEKVFLECVQDMDHENMFWYRQDPGLGLRLIYFSYDVKMKEKGDIPEGYSVSREKKERFSLILESASTNQTSMYLCASRKSLAGGRYNEQFFGPGTRLTVL.

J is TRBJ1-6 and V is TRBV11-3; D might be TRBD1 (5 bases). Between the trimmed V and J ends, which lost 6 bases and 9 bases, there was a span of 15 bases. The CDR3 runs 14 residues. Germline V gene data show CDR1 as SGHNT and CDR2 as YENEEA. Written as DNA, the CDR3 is TGTGCCAGCAGTAATGGACATCTATCTTCACCCCTCCACTTT. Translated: CASSNGHLSSPLHF.

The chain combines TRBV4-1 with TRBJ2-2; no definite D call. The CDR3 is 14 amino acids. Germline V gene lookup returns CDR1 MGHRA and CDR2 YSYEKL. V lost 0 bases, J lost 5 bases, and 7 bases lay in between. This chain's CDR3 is CASSQEMRTGELFF. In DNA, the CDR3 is TGCGCCAGCAGCCAAGAAATGCGGACCGGGGAGCTGTTTTTT.

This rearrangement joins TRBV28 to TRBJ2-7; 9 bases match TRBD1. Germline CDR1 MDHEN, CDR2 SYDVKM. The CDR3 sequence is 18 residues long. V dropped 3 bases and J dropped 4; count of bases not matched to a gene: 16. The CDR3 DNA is TGTGCCAGCAGTTTGAGTGGGGGCTCGGGACAGGGTTCTTACGAGCAGTACTTC. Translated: CASSLSGGSGQGSYEQYF.

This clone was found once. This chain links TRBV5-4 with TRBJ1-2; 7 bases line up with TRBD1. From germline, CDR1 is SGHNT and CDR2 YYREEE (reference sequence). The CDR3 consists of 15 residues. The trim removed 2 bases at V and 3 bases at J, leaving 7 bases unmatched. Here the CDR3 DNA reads TGTGCCAGCAGCTTTAAGGACAGGCCCTACTATGGCTACACCTTC. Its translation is CASSFKDRPYYGYTF.

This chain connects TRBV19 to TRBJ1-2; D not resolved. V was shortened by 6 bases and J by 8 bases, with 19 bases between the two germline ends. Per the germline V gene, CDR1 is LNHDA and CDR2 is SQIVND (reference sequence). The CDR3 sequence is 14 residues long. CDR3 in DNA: TGTGCCAGTAGAGGGAGGGATCCTAGGAAAGGCTACACCTTC. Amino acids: CASRGRDPRKGYTF.

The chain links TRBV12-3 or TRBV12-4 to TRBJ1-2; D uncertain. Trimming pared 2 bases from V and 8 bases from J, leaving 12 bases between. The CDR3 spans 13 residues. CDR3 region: CASSLNPLPGYTF. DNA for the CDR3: TGTGCCAGCAGTTTAAACCCACTCCCAGGCTACACCTTC.

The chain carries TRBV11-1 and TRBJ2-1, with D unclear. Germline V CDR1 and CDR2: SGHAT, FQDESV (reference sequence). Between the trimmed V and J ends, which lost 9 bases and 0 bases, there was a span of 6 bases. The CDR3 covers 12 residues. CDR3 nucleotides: TGTGCCAGTTCCAACTCCTACAATGAGCAGTTCTTC. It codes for CASSNSYNEQFF.

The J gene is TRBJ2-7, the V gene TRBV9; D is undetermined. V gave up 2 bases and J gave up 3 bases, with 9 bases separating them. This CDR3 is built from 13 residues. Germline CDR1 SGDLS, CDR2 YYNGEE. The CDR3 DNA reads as TGTGCCAGCAGCGTTTCCAACCGCTACGAGCAGTACTTC. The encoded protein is CASSVSNRYEQYF.

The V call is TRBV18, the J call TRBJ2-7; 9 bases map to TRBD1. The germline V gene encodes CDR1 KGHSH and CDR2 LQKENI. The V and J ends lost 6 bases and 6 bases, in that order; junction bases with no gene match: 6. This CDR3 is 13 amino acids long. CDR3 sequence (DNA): TGTGCCAGCTCTGGGACAGGGTCGGCCGAGCAGTACTTC. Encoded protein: CASSGTGSAEQYF. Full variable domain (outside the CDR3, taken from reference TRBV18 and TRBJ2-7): NAGVMQNPRHLVRRRGQEARLRCSPMKGHSHVYWYRQLPEEGLKFMVYLQKENIIDESGMPKERFSAEFPKEGPSILRIQQVVRGDSAAYFCASSGTGSAEQYFGPGTRLTVT.

CDR3 amino acids: CASTGEGQGGTYEQYF. In nucleotides, the CDR3 is TGTGCCAGCACCGGGGAGGGGCAAGGGGGAACCTACGAGCAGTACTTC. The V call is TRBV7-9, the J call TRBJ2-7, with D possibly TRBD2 on 7 matching bases. V shed 7 bases and J shed 2 bases, with 21 bases lying between them. The CDR3 covers 16 residues. Germline V CDR1 and CDR2: SEHNR, FQNEAQ (reference sequence). Combining the CDR3 with reference TRBV7-9 and TRBJ2-7 gives the whole variable domain DTGVSQNPRHKITKRGQNVTFRCDPISEHNRLYWYRQTLGQGPEFLTYFQNEAQLEKSRLLSDRFSAERPKGSFSTLEIQRTEQGDSAMYLCASTGEGQGGTYEQYFGPGTRLTVT.

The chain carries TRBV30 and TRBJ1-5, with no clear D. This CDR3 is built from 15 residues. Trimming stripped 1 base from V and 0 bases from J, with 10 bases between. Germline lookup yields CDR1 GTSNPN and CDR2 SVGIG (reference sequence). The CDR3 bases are TGTGCCTGGAGTGACACTCCGGGTAGCAATCAGCCCCAGCATTTT. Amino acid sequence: CAWSDTPGSNQPQHF.

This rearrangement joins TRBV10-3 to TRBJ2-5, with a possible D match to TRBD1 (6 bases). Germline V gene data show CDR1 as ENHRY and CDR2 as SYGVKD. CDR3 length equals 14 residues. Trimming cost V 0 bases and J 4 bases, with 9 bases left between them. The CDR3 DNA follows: TGTGCCATCAGTGAGTCTGCGGACAGAGAGACCCAGTACTTC. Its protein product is CAISESADRETQYF.

CDR3 bases: TGTGCCAGCAGTGACCCCGGGACAGGTAAGGGAAAGGTCAAAAACATTCAGTACTTC. It encodes CASSDPGTGKGKVKNIQYF. V is TRBV6-4 and J is TRBJ2-4; 8 bases agree with TRBD1. Germline CDR1 MRHNA, CDR2 SNTAGT. With 2 bases clipped from V and 3 bases from J, the junction kept 15 bases outside the gene matches. The length of the CDR3 is 19 residues.

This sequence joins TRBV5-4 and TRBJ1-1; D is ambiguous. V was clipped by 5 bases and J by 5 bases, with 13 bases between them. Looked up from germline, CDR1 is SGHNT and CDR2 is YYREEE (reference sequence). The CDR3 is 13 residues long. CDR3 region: CASRTEGSTEAFF. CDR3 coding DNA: TGTGCCAGCAGGACTGAGGGATCAACTGAAGCTTTCTTT.

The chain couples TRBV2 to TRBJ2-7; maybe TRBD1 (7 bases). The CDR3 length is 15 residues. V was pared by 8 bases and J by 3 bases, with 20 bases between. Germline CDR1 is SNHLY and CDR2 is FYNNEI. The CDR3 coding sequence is TGTGCCAGCGACCTGCAGGGGCAGGGGGGCTACGAGCAGTACTTC. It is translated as CASDLQGQGGYEQYF.

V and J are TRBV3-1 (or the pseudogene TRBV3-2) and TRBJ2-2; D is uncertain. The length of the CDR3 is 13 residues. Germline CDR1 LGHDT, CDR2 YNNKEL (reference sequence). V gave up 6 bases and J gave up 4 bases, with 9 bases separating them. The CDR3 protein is CASRPFGTGELFF. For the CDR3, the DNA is TGTGCCAGCAGACCTTTTGGCACCGGGGAGCTGTTTTTT.

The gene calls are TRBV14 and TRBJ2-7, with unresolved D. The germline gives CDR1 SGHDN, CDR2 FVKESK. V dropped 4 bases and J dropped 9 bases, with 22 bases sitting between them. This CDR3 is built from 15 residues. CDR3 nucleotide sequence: TGTGCCAGCAGCCTAACCGTAGATCTCCGACTTGGGCAGTACTTC. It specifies CASSLTVDLRLGQYF.

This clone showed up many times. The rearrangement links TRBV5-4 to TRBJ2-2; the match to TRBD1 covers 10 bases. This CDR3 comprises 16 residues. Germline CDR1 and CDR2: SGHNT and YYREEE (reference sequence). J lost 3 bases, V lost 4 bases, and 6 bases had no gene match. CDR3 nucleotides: TGTGCCAGCAGCCCAACGGACAGGGGGTACACCGGGGAGCTGTTTTTT. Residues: CASSPTDRGYTGELFF.

This chain's CDR3 is CASSTGKQETQYF. In DNA form, the CDR3 reads TGTGCCAGCAGTACCGGGAAGCAAGAGACCCAGTACTTC. V gene TRBV27 combines with J gene TRBJ2-5, with D maybe TRBD2 (5 bases). The CDR3 is made up of 13 amino acids. The germline gives CDR1 MNHEY, CDR2 SMNVEV (reference sequence). V lost 5 bases and J lost 2, with 9 bases in between.

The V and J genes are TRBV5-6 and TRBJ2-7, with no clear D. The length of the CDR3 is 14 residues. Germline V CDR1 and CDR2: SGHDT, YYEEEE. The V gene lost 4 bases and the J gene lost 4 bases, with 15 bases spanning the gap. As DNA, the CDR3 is TGTGCCAGCAGCCCCCGGTGGTTAGGGTACGAGCAGTACTTC. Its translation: CASSPRWLGYEQYF.

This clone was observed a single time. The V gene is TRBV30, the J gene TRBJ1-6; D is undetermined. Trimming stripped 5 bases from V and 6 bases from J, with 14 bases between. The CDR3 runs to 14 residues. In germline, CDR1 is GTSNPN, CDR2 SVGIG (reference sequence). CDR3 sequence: CAWARTASNSPLHF. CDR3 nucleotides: TGTGCCTGGGCCCGGACGGCTAGTAATTCACCCCTCCACTTT.

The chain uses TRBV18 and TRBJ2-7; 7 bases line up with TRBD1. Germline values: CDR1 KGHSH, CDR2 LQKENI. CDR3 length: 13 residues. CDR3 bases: TGTGCGGGGGCGACAGGGTTGCCCTACGAGCAGTACTTC. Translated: CAGATGLPYEQYF.

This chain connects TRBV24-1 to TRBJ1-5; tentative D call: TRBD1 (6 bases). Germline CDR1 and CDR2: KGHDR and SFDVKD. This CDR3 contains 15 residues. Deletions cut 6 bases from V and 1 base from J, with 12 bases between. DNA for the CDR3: TGTGCCACCAGTCCGGAGGGGGGGAGCAATCAGCCCCAGCATTTT. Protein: CATSPEGGSNQPQHF.

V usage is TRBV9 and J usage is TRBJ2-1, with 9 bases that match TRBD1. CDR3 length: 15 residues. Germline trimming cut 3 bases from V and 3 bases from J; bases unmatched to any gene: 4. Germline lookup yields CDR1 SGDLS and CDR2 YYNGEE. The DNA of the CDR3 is TGTGCCAGCAGCGAGGGACAGGGAGGCTACAATGAGCAGTTCTTC. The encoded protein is CASSEGQGGYNEQFF.

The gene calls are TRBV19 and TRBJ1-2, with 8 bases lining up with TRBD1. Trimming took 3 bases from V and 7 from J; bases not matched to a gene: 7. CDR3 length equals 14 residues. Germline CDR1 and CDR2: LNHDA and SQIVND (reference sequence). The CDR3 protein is CASSITQGVSGYTF. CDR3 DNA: TGTGCCAGTAGTATTACACAGGGGGTGAGTGGCTACACCTTC.

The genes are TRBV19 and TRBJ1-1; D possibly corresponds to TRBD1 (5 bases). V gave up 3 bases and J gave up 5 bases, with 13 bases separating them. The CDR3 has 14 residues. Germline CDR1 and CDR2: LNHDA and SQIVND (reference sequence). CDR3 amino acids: CASSIGGRRTEAFF. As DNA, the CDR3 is TGTGCCAGTAGTATTGGGGGTCGGAGAACTGAAGCTTTCTTT. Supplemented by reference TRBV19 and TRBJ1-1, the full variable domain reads DGGITQSPKYLFRKEGQNVTLSCEQNLNHDAMYWYRQDPGQGLRLIYYSQIVNDFQKGDIAEGYSVSREKKESFPLTVTSAQKNPTAFYLCASSIGGRRTEAFFGQGTRLTVV.